The 20 T cell receptor beta chains reported below all come from one sample, sequenced in a study of shared clonotypes between healthy human individuals (TCRdb year 2020). The method was the immunoSEQ multiplex PCR assay. Entries here come from immuneACCESS through TCRdb and include only in-frame sequences with V and J called. Some clones fail to appear in such tables; in the studies checked, an unresolved V gene covers under half of the shortfall, and the cause of the remainder is unknown. This sample holds millions of clones; more than 90% were observed only once. The biggest ten clones account for 0.13% to 0.15% of the sample. Source material: naive CD4+ T cells sorted from blood. Taken with the paper, the label for cell subset or site translates to: CD45RA+ positively selected. These receptor sequences come from a young man in good health.

This clone was counted once. As DNA, the CDR3 is TGCGCCAGCAGCGAGGGACAGGGACTCTCTGGGGCCAACGTCCTGACTTTC. This gives the protein CASSEGQGLSGANVLTF. The chain uses TRBV5-1 and TRBJ2-6, with 9 bases lining up with TRBD1. Germline V gene lookup returns CDR1 SGHRS and CDR2 YFSETQ. The CDR3 runs 17 residues. The junction had 5 bases not matched to a gene; V was cut back by 4 bases and J by 0 bases. Combining the CDR3 with reference TRBV5-1 and TRBJ2-6 gives the whole variable domain KAGVTQTPRYLIKTRGQQVTLSCSPISGHRSVSWYQQTPGQGLQFLFEYFSETQRNKGNFPGRFSGRQFSNSRSEMNVSTLELGDSALYLCASSEGQGLSGANVLTFGAGSRLTVL.

In the case of this clone: This sample also contains other DNA sequences that code for the same CDR3. The rearrangement links TRBV9 to TRBJ2-1; no definite D call. Germline loops: CDR1 SGDLS, CDR2 YYNGEE. This CDR3 comprises 15 residues. V gave up 0 bases and J gave up 0 bases, with 7 bases separating them. CDR3 coding DNA: TGTGCCAGCAGCGTAGATGTCAGCTCCTACAATGAGCAGTTCTTC. Protein: CASSVDVSSYNEQFF.

The V call is TRBV14, the J call TRBJ2-3; D is uncertain. The CDR3 contains 15 residues. V shed 0 bases and J shed 4 bases, with 11 bases lying between them. Germline assignment: CDR1 SGHDN and CDR2 FVKESK. CDR3 DNA sequence: TGTGCCAGCAGCCAAGATATGGGATGGGCAGATACGCAGTATTTT. It encodes CASSQDMGWADTQYF.

A note on this clone: This CDR3 is also generated by other DNA sequences in the sample. The chain couples TRBV6-1 to TRBJ1-5; a possible D gene is TRBD1 (5 bases). The CDR3 loop spans 14 amino acids. The germline CDR1 and CDR2 sequences are MNHNS and SASEGT. The V end lost 0 bases, the J end lost 6 bases, and 9 bases lay between the germline ends. This CDR3 is CASSEAQGGQPQHF. DNA of the CDR3: TGTGCCAGCAGTGAAGCCCAGGGAGGTCAGCCCCAGCATTTT.

V usage is TRBV10-3 and J usage is TRBJ2-3; perhaps D is TRBD1 or TRBD2 (5 bases each). The CDR3 contains 15 residues. Germline values: CDR1 ENHRY, CDR2 SYGVKD. V lost 6 bases and J lost 4, with 17 bases in between. This chain's CDR3 is CAIRGDPQLADTQYF. The CDR3 nucleotides read TGTGCCATCAGGGGGGACCCACAACTTGCAGATACGCAGTATTTT.

V is TRBV11-3 and J is TRBJ2-1; weak D call: TRBD2 (6 bases). This CDR3 contains 15 residues. Germline V lookup: CDR1 SGHNT, CDR2 YENEEA. The V and J ends lost 5 bases and 7 bases respectively, with 18 bases between them. The CDR3 reads CASSPGLKPKNEQFF. CDR3 nucleotide sequence: TGTGCCAGCAGCCCGGGACTCAAACCCAAAAATGAGCAGTTCTTC.

This clone was found once. The V and J genes are TRBV7-9 and TRBJ1-4; D remains unclear. Germline CDR1 and CDR2: SEHNR and FQNEAQ (reference sequence). Trimming shortened V by 5 bases and J by 8 bases, and 15 bases separated the two germline ends. The CDR3 extends over 14 amino acids. The CDR3 bases are TGTGCCAGCAGCCCCTCATTACACGAGGAAAAACTGTTTTTT. The encoded protein is CASSPSLHEEKLFF.

The J gene is TRBJ1-2, the V gene TRBV6-1, with 9 bases lining up with TRBD1. Germline trimming cut 10 bases from V and 7 bases from J; bases unmatched to any gene: 16. Germline V gene sequence: CDR1 MNHNS, CDR2 SASEGT. The CDR3 extends over 15 amino acids. CDR3 in amino acids: CAIQEQGAISAGYTF. The CDR3 bases are TGTGCCATACAAGAACAGGGGGCGATAAGCGCTGGCTACACCTTC.

The chain carries TRBV11-2 and TRBJ1-2; 7 bases are a match to TRBD1. Germline trimming cut 0 bases from V and 10 bases from J; bases unmatched to any gene: 8. This CDR3 spans 14 amino acids. CDR1 and CDR2 from the germline V gene are SGHAT and FQNNGV. This chain's CDR3 is CASSLDRRQGVYTF. The CDR3 bases are TGTGCCAGCAGCTTAGATCGGAGACAGGGAGTCTACACCTTC. Using reference TRBV11-2 and TRBJ1-2 for the parts outside the CDR3, the full variable domain is EAGVAQSPRYKIIEKRQSVAFWCNPISGHATLYWYQQILGQGPKLLIQFQNNGVVDDSQLPKDRFSAERLKGVDSTLKIQPAKLEDSAVYLCASSLDRRQGVYTFGSGTRLTVV.

This clone was observed a single time. This sequence joins TRBV5-6 and TRBJ2-3; D call uncertain. V lost 0 bases, J lost 1 base, and 12 bases lay in between. The CDR3 is made up of 16 amino acids. Germline-derived CDR1 and CDR2 are SGHDT and YYEEEE. CDR3 DNA sequence: TGTGCCAGCAGCTTGGAGGGCTCGCTGGGCACAGATACGCAGTATTTT. This encodes CASSLEGSLGTDTQYF.

V is TRBV7-8 and J is TRBJ2-5; possibly TRBD1 for D (6 bases). Deletions cut 5 bases from V and 6 bases from J, with 22 bases between. This CDR3 comprises 16 residues. Germline V gives CDR1 SGHVS, CDR2 FQNEAQ. The CDR3 coding sequence is TGTGCCAGCAGCCGTGAAAATGCAATTTGGGACAAGACCCAGTACTTC. It is translated as CASSRENAIWDKTQYF.

As DNA, the CDR3 is TGTGCCAGCAGAGTACAGGGCCCGGACTATGGCTACACCTTC. Protein sequence: CASRVQGPDYGYTF. The rearrangement uses TRBV5-4 and TRBJ1-2, with D maybe TRBD1 (6 bases). CDR3 length: 14 residues. Trimming took off 5 bases at V and 3 bases at J, with 14 bases between the two ends. Germline V gene sequence: CDR1 SGHNT, CDR2 YYREEE (reference sequence).

The V call is TRBV5-3, the J call TRBJ2-3; TRBD1 matches 7 bases. TRBV5-3 carries the ORF label, with uncertain function. This CDR3 is 17 amino acids long. J gave up 2 bases and V 3 bases, and 12 bases lay outside the gene matches. The CDR3 protein is CARSSPFVGTATDTQYF. In DNA form, the CDR3 reads TGTGCCAGAAGCTCCCCCTTTGTTGGGACAGCCACAGATACGCAGTATTTT.

Turning to this clone: The same CDR3 can be traced to other DNA sequences in this sample. The chain has TRBV7-2 and TRBJ1-3; D not certain. CDR1 and CDR2 (germline): SGHTA, FQGNSA. The CDR3 contains 14 residues. V shed 3 bases and J shed 0 bases, with 6 bases lying between them. CDR3 sequence: CASSLSISGNTIYF. The CDR3, as DNA: TGTGCCAGCAGCTTGAGTATCTCTGGAAACACCATATATTTT.

The chain carries TRBV7-9 and TRBJ2-3, with 8 bases fitting TRBD2. Germline lookup yields CDR1 SEHNR and CDR2 FQNEAQ (reference sequence). The CDR3 has 17 amino acids. V lost 1 base to trimming and J lost 0 bases; unmatched junction nucleotides: 6. The CDR3 bases are TGTGCCAGCAGCTTAGTTTCCTTAGCGGGAAGCACAGATACGCAGTATTTT. It specifies CASSLVSLAGSTDTQYF.

CDR3 sequence reads: CASSLDPGLAAYNEQFF. CDR3 in DNA: TGTGCCAGCAGTTTAGACCCGGGACTAGCGGCTTACAATGAGCAGTTCTTC. This rearrangement joins TRBV28 to TRBJ2-1; 11 bases match TRBD2. The CDR3 length is 17 residues. Germline values: CDR1 MDHEN, CDR2 SYDVKM. The trim removed 2 bases at V and 4 bases at J, leaving 7 bases unmatched.

The genes are TRBV15 and TRBJ1-5; D perhaps matches TRBD1 (5 bases). This CDR3 is 18 amino acids long. The ends were cut back, 6 bases at V and 3 bases at J, with 24 bases in the middle. Germline loops: CDR1 LNHNV, CDR2 YYDKDF (reference sequence). This CDR3 reads CATRGAPREQSLNQPQHF. Written as DNA, the CDR3 is TGTGCCACCAGAGGGGCCCCGAGGGAACAGAGCCTCAATCAGCCCCAGCATTTT.

J is TRBJ1-5 and V is TRBV10-1, with no clear D. CDR1 and CDR2 (germline): WNHNN, SYGVQD (reference sequence). Trimming pared 0 bases from V and 9 bases from J, leaving 9 bases between. The CDR3 sequence is 13 residues long. The CDR3 region has the DNA TGCGCCAGCAGTGAGTCAATCCAGGCGCCCCAGCATTTT. Its translation: CASSESIQAPQHF.

The chain combines TRBV9 with TRBJ2-3; tentative D call: TRBD2 (6 bases). Trimming left V 4 bases short and J 4 bases short, with 13 bases between. Germline CDR1 SGDLS, CDR2 YYNGEE. The CDR3 length is 14 residues. The CDR3: CASSTRLVADTQYF. The CDR3 nucleotides read TGTGCCAGCAGCACTCGACTAGTCGCAGATACGCAGTATTTT.

The J gene is TRBJ1-5, the V gene TRBV28; D is unresolved. Germline lookup yields CDR1 MDHEN and CDR2 SYDVKM. CDR3 size: 16 residues. Trimming shortened V by 2 bases and J by 0 bases, and 11 bases separated the two germline ends. For the CDR3, the DNA is TGTGCCAGCAGTTTAGGACGGGAACATAGCAATCAGCCCCAGCATTTT. This encodes CASSLGREHSNQPQHF.